A selection of T cell receptor beta chains follows, all from one sample in a study of T-cell memory formation after mild COVID-19. One entry per CDR3 protein results from TCRdb running MiXCR on the 5' RACE reads. The sample contains some 150,000 distinct CDR3 sequences, about 5.7% of which appear only once. The specimen sequenced was PBMCs or a T cell subset sorted from them (not recorded which). Receptor source: an adult woman who had mild COVID-19 (a few samples of this study predate the infection). Cell type and time point are not known. The conserved cysteine and the conserved F or W are not part of the CDR3 here. Size values are once, few and many counts, or a class for expanded clones, and some rows have none.

-	TRBJ2-7	TRBV12-3/TRBV12-4	ASSLSGGSHEQY
-	TRBJ1-1	TRBV18	ASSSGLNTEAF
many	TRBJ2-3	TRBV12-3/TRBV12-4	ASSFTPGGSTDTQY
many	TRBJ2-3	TRBV5-1	ASSAGQDTDTQY
few	TRBJ2-7	TRBV15	ATSPIGGQVVEQY
many	TRBJ2-1	TRBV4-1	ASSRPYPDEQF
many	TRBJ2-1	TRBV29-1	SSIGGMYNEQF
few	TRBJ1-1	TRBV20-1	SARAPRGETEAF
-	TRBJ2-1	TRBV12-3/TRBV12-4	ASSPPRASPNNEQF
few	TRBJ2-1	TRBV6-1	ASSARTSGSPSNEQF
-	TRBJ1-1	TRBV20-1	SAKLQTEAF
few	TRBJ2-5	TRBV4-1	ASSQTGLRETQY
-	TRBJ1-2	TRBV4-1	ASSQGQPLYGYT
many	TRBJ1-1	TRBV20-1	SARSPREAF
-	TRBJ2-5	TRBV13	ASSLGVRGETQY
many	TRBJ1-2	TRBV12-3/TRBV12-4	ASSEGPTFYT
many	TRBJ2-2	TRBV12-3/TRBV12-4	ASSLGLAGVETGELF
many	TRBJ2-5	TRBV7-9	ASSLLGVQETQY
-	TRBJ2-2	TRBV12-3/TRBV12-4	ASSFAGAYTGELF
many	TRBJ2-2	TRBV5-1	ASSWGTPRLTSGELF
many	TRBJ2-5	TRBV7-6	ASSLGGRVGETQY
-	TRBJ2-2	TRBV4-1	ASSRGLWNTGELF
few	TRBJ2-7	TRBV4-3	ASSQDPRPNYEQY
few	TRBJ2-7	TRBV25-1	ASKPGQTYEQY
few	TRBJ1-1	TRBV5-1	ASSLNSPTTEAF
few	TRBJ2-5	TRBV5-1	ASSSASGRNQETQY
many	TRBJ2-1	TRBV29-1	SVEEQVEQF